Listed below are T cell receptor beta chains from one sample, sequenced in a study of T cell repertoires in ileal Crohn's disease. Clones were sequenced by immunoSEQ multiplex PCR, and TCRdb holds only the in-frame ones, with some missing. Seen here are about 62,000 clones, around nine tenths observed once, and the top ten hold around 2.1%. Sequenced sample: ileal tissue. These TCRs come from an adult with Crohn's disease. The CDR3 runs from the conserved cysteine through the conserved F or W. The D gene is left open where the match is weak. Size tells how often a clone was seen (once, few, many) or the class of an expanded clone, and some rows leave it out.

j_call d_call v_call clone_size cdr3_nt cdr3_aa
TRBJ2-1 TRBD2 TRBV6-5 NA TGTGCCAGCAGCCAAAGACTAGCGCAGAATGAGCAGTTCTTC CASSQRLAQNEQFF
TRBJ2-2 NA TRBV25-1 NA TGTGCCAGCATCCCGGGGAACACCGGGGAGCTGTTTTTT CASIPGNTGELFF
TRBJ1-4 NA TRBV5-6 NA TGTGCCAGCAGCTTGTTCGGACAGTATGCAACTAATGAAAAACTGTTTTTT CASSLFGQYATNEKLFF
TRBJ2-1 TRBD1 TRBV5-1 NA TGCGCCAGCAGCTTGGTTAGGACAGGGATGGACTTGGGCGGTGAGCAGTTCTTC CASSLVRTGMDLGGEQFF
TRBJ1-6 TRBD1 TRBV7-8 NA TGTGCCAGCAGCTTGAGGACAGGAGATAATTCACCCCTCCACTTT CASSLRTGDNSPLHF
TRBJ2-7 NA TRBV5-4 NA TGTGCCAGCAGCCATATACGAGCGGCCGAAGACTCCTACGAGCAGTACTTC CASSHIRAAEDSYEQYF
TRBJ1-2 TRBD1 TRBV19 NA TGTGCCAGTAGTATCGGGACAGGAGATGGCTACACCTTC CASSIGTGDGYTF
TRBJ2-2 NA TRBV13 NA TGTGCCAGCAGCGTAGACAGCTACACCGGGGAGCTGTTTTTT CASSVDSYTGELFF
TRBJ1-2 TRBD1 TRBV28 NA TGTGCCAGCAGTTTGGTACAGGGGACTAACTATGGCTACACCTTC CASSLVQGTNYGYTF
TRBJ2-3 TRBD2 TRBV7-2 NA TGTGCCAGCAGCTCCAGGACTAGTGGCTCAGATACGCAGTATTTT CASSSRTSGSDTQYF
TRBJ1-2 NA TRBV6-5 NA TGTGCCAGCAGTTACGGTGGACAGAACTATGGCTACACCTTC CASSYGGQNYGYTF
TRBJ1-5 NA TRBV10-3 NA TGTGCCATCCGCGGGACGGTGGATCAGCCCCAGCATTTT CAIRGTVDQPQHF
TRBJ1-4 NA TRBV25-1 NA TGTGCCAGCAGTGGGGGCGTCGCCAATGAAAAACTGTTTTTT CASSGGVANEKLFF
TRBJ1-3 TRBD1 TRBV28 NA TGTGCCAGCAGTTCGGACAGGGCGCCTGGAAACACCATATATTTT CASSSDRAPGNTIYF
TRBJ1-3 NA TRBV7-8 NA TGTGCCAGCAGCTTAGCTAAGCGGAGCCTCTCTGGAAACACCATATATTTT CASSLAKRSLSGNTIYF
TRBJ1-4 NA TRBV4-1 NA TGCGCCAGCAGCCAAGAAGGTAGGGAGGGCGAGAAACTGTTTTTT CASSQEGREGEKLFF
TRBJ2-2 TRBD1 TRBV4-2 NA TGTGCCAGCGGAAGGGGGCAGAACACCGGGGAGCTGTTTTTT CASGRGQNTGELFF
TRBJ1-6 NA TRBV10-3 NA TGTGCCATCAGCGACATCTCCGGGACAACCCTCCACTTT CAISDISGTTLHF
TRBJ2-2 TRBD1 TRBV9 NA TGTGCCAGCAGCGCGGGACAGACGAACACCGGGGAGCTGTTTTTT CASSAGQTNTGELFF
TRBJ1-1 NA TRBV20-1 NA TGCAGTACAGGGTTTTTGACTGAAGCTTTCTTT CSTGFLTEAFF
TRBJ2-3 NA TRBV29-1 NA TGCAGCGTGAGGGGCCAGCGGGCTTTCACAGATACGCAGTATTTT CSVRGQRAFTDTQYF
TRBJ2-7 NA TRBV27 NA TGTGCCAGCAGTACCATGGGGGGCTACGAGCAGTACTTC CASSTMGGYEQYF
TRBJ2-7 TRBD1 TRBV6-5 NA TGTGCCAGCAGTTACTCCCGGGACAGATCCTACGAGCAGTACTTC CASSYSRDRSYEQYF
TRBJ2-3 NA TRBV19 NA TGTGCCAGTAGTATCTCCTATCTCGATACGCAGTATTTT CASSISYLDTQYF
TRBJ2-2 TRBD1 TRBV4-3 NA TGCGCCAGCAGCCAATCCGGGACAGGGAGCACCGGGGAGCTGTTTTTT CASSQSGTGSTGELFF
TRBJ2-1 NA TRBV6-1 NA TGTGCCAGCAGAGATGACATGAGCTACAATGAGCAGTTCTTC CASRDDMSYNEQFF
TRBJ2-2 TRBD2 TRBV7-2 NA TGTGCCAGCAGCTTAGACGCGACGGGAGGGCCCACCGGGGAGCTGTTTTTT CASSLDATGGPTGELFF
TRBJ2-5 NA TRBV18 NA TGTGCCAGCTCACAGGGGGTCGGCCAAGAGACCCAGTACTTC CASSQGVGQETQYF
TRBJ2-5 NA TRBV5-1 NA TGCGCCAGCAGCTTGCAGGGTAAGGGGGAGACCCAGTACTTC CASSLQGKGETQYF
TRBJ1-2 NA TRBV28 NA TGTGCCAGCAGTCCCTCCCCTAATAACTATGGCTACACCTTC CASSPSPNNYGYTF
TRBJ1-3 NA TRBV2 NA TGTGCCAGCAGATATGGGGGGAGTGGAAACACCATATATTTT CASRYGGSGNTIYF
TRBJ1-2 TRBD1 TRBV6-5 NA TGTGCCAGCAGTACGGACAGGGTAAAAGATGGCTACACCTTC CASSTDRVKDGYTF
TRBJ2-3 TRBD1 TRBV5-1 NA TGCGCCAGCAGCTTGGAAGGGGGCGCCGGGGATACGCAGTATTTT CASSLEGGAGDTQYF
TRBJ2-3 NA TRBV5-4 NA TGTGCCAGCAGCTTGGAAAAAACTAGCTTTGATACGCAGTATTTT CASSLEKTSFDTQYF
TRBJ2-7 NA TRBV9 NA TGTGCCAGCAGCGTGAGCGGAAACGCCTACGAGCAGTACTTC CASSVSGNAYEQYF
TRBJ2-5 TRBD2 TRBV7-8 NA TGTGCCAGCAGCTTAGCGCGGGCTAGCGGGAGCCACGTAGAGACCCAGTACTTC CASSLARASGSHVETQYF
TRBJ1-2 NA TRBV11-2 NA TGTGCCAGCAGCTTAGATCCGGCGGGTAGCAATGGCTACACCTTC CASSLDPAGSNGYTF
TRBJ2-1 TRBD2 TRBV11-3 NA TGTGCCAGCAGCTTTATCCTAGCGGGAGTCTATGAGCAGTTCTTC CASSFILAGVYEQFF
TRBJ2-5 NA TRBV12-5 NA TGTGCTAGTGGTTTGGGTAGCCCCGGACATCTCAGCGAGACCCAGTACTTC CASGLGSPGHLSETQYF
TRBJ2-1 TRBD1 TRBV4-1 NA TGCGCCAGCAGCCGGGACCCGGGACAGGGGGGGTACAATGAGCAGTTCTTC CASSRDPGQGGYNEQFF
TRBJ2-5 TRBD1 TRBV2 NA TGTGCCAGCAGTGGACCGGGAAGGGGGCGAAGCCAAGAGACCCAGTACTTC CASSGPGRGRSQETQYF
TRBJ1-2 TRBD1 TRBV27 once TGTGCCACTTCCTTCGGCGGGACAGGGTCATTTAGCTACACCTTC CATSFGGTGSFSYTF
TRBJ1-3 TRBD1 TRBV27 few TGTGCCAGCAGTTCCCGGGGACAGGGGGCCCTGGGGGGAAACACCATATATTTT CASSSRGQGALGGNTIYF
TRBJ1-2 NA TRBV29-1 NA TGCAGCGTATCAGACACAGGCGGCGGCTACACCTTC CSVSDTGGGYTF
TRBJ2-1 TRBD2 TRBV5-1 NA TGCGCCAGCAGCTTCGGACTAGTGGGTACTAACAATGAGCAGTTCTTC CASSFGLVGTNNEQFF
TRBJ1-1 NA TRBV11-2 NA TGTGCCAGCAGCTCAGGGGTCTCGAACACTGAAGCTTTCTTT CASSSGVSNTEAFF
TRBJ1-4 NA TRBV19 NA TGTGCCAGTAATTGGAGAGGCGAAAAACTGTTTTTT CASNWRGEKLFF
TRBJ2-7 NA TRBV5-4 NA TGTGCCAGCAGCCAAGAGCTTAGCGACTCCTACGAGCAGTACTTC CASSQELSDSYEQYF
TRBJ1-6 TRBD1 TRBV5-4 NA TGTGCCAGCAGCATACAGGGGAGCAATTCACCCCTCCACTTT CASSIQGSNSPLHF
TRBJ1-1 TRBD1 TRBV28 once TGTGCCAGCAGTGCGGGACAGCTTATGAACACTGAAGCTTTCTTT CASSAGQLMNTEAFF